The sequence of this TCR beta chain was determined in a study of T cells in Graves' hyperthyroidism and ophthalmopathy. Worth noting for this clonotype: The antigen is not known.

Study findings and constraints: The model identified upcoming ophthalmopathy a median around 6 months ahead of onset. Researchers found most expanded thyroid clonotypes above 0.001 in blood as well.

The investigators amplified TCR beta CDR3 regions from RNA transcripts. First-round RT-PCR targeting the TCR CDR3 was performed with the HTBI primer set. Using its own MiXCR run on the multiplex PCR reads, TCRdb lists one record per CDR3 protein. Of approximately 640,000 distinct CDR3 sequences in the sample, less than 45% were seen once. Criteria for exclusion of patients were uncontrolled infection, other autoimmune disease, pregnancy or lactation. The sequence came from an adult man with Graves' disease, either hyperthyroidism or ophthalmopathy (not recorded which). Sequenced: peripheral blood or thyroid tissue (not recorded which).

CDR3: CATSPRDGYEQYF. In DNA, the CDR3 is TGTGCCACCAGTCCCCGGGACGGCTACGAGCAGTACTTC. This chain uses TRBV15 with TRBJ2-7; TRBD1 or TRBD2 may be the D gene (5 bases each). CDR1 and CDR2 from the germline V gene are LNHNV and YYDKDF (reference sequence). CDR3 length: 13 residues. Trimming removed 6 bases at V and 3 bases at J, with 12 bases between.